The text below deals with one TCR beta chain. CDR3 length: 17 residues. CDR1 SGHAT and CDR2 FQNNGV come from the germline V gene. With 1 base removed from V and 6 bases from J, the gap between germline ends came to 19 bases. This sample stems from a study of blood T cell repertoires in COVID-19. Profiled with immunoSEQ multiplex PCR; TCRdb holds only in-frame clones, not every one. The sample has 270,000 or so clones, approximately 84% seen once. Sequencing was performed on peripheral blood. The TCR originated in a human donor in a cohort sampled during active COVID-19. The chain carries TRBV11-2 and TRBJ1-5; TRBD1 is a possible D gene (6 bases). CDR3 DNA sequence: TGTGCCAGCAGCTTAGCCGGTCACAGGGCGAAGCGTCAGCCCCAGCATTTT. Encoded protein: CASSLAGHRAKRQPQHF.